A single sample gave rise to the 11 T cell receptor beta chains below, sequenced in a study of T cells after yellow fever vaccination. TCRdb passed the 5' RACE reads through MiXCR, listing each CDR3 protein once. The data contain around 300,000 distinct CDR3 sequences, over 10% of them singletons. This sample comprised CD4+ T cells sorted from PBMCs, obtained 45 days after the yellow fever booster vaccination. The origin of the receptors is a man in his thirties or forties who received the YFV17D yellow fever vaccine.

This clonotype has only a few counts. The DNA of the CDR3 is TGCGCCAGCAGCCAAGATGGCACAGGGGACGAAAAACTGTTTTTT. Protein product: CASSQDGTGDEKLFF. The rearrangement links TRBV4-3 to TRBJ1-4; 7 nucleotides line up with TRBD1. Losses at the gene ends were 0 bases for V and 8 bases for J; bases not matched to a gene: 6. The CDR3 length is 15 residues. The germline V gene encodes CDR1 LGHNA and CDR2 YSLEER.

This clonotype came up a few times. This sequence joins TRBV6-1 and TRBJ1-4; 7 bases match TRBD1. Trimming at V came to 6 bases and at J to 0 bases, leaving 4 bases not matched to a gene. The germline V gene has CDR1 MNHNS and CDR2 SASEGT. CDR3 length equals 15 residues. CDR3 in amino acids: CASRTGTATNEKLFF. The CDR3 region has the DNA TGTGCCAGCAGGACCGGGACAGCAACTAATGAAAAACTGTTTTTT.

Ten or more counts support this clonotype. The chain's CDR3 is CSAPIDYNEQFF. DNA for the CDR3: TGCAGCGCTCCGATCGACTACAATGAGCAGTTCTTC. The V gene is TRBV29-1, the J gene TRBJ2-1, with unresolved D. Germline CDR1 is SQVTM and CDR2 is ANQGSEA. CDR3 length: 12 residues. Trimming left V 7 bases short and J 3 bases short, with 10 bases between.

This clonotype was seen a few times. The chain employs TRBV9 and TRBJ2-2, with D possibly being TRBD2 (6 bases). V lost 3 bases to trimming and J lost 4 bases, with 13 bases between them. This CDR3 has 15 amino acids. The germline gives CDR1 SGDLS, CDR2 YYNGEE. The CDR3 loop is CASSGGLSGTGELFF. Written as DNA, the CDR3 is TGTGCCAGCAGCGGGGGACTTTCGGGCACCGGGGAGCTGTTTTTT.

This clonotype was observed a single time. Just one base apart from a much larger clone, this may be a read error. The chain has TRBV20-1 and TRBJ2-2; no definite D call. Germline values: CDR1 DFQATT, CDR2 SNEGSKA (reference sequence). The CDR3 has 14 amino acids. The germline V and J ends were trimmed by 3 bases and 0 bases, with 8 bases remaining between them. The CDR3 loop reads CSARQVTNTGELFF. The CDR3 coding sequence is TGCAGTGCTAGGCAGGTGACGAACACCGGGGAGCTGTTTTTT.

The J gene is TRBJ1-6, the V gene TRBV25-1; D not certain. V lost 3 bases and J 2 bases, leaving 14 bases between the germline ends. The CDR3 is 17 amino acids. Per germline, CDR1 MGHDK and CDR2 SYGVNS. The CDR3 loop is CASSEGSGNPYNSPLHF. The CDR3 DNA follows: TGTGCCAGCAGTGAGGGGTCGGGGAACCCCTATAATTCACCCCTCCACTTT.

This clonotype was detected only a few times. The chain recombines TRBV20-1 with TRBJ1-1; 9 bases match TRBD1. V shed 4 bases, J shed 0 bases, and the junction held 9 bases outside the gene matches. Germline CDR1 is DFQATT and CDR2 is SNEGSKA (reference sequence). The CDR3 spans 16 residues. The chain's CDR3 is CSAKGTGLVMNTEAFF. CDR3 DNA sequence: TGCAGTGCTAAGGGGACAGGGCTGGTGATGAACACTGAAGCTTTCTTT.

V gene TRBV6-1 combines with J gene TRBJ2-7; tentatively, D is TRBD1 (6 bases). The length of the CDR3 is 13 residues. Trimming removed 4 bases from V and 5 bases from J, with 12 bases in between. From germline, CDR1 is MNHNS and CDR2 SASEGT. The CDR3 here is CASSATGYHEQYF. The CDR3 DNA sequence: TGTGCCAGCAGTGCTACAGGGTACCACGAGCAGTACTTC.

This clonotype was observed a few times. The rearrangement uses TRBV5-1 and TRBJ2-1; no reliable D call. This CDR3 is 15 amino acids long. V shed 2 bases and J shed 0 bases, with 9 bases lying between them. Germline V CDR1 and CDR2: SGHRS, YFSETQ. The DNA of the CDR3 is TGCGCCAGCAGCTTTGACTTGAGCTCCTACAATGAGCAGTTCTTC. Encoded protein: CASSFDLSSYNEQFF.

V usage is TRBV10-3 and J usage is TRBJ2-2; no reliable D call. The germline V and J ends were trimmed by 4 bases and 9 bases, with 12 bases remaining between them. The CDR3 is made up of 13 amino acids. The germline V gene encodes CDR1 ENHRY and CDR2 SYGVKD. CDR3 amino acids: CAISVDQLRELFF. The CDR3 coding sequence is TGTGCCATCAGTGTTGACCAGTTGCGGGAGCTGTTTTTT.

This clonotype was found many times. CDR3 loop: CSVEAPERAGANEQFF. CDR3 in DNA: TGCAGCGTTGAAGCCCCTGAGCGAGCGGGAGCCAATGAGCAGTTCTTC. V is TRBV29-1 and J is TRBJ2-1; 8 bases align to TRBD2. The CDR3 is 16 amino acids. Losses at the gene ends were 1 base for V and 6 bases for J; bases not matched to a gene: 11. Germline CDR1 is SQVTM and CDR2 is ANQGSEA.